This T cell receptor (beta chain) was profiled in a study of blood T cell repertoires in COVID-19. In the study overall: Collection of acute and convalescent COVID-19 samples took place in the United States, Italy and Spain.

Sequencing used immunoSEQ multiplex PCR; TCRdb keeps in-frame clones, though not all of them. The table includes 250,000 or so clones, around four fifths detected once. In this sample, this clone turned up once. The CDR3 contains 13 residues. The germline V and J ends were trimmed by 5 bases and 5 bases, with 9 bases remaining between them. The germline V gene has CDR1 LNHDA and CDR2 SQIVND (reference sequence). This rearrangement joins TRBV19 to TRBJ2-2; tentatively, D is TRBD2 (6 bases). The sequence derives from a woman aged 55-70 years with active or convalescent COVID-19. What was sequenced was peripheral blood. The CDR3: CASSLAVTGELFF. CDR3 nucleotide sequence: TGTGCCAGTAGTTTAGCGGTTACCGGGGAGCTGTTTTTT.